This record covers a single T cell receptor (beta chain). This clone has a handful of counts. The antigen this receptor binds is unknown. Base qualities are not recorded, but no much larger clone differs from it by a single base. The junction shows trimming of 2 bases on V and 2 bases on J, and the gene matches do not reach 7 bases of it. The germline V gene specifies SNHLY as CDR1 and FYNNEI as CDR2. There are 16 amino acids in the CDR3, from cysteine to phenylalanine inclusive. Just the 48-base CDR3 DNA is kept, in frame starting at base 1. Collaborating institutions collected whole blood in K2EDTA tubes following their own protocols. For TCRbeta analysis, collaborators shipped samples in one of three forms: frozen whole blood, isolated PBMCs, or DNA extracted from either of those sample types. TCRbeta CDR3 regions were amplified from genomic DNA using the immunoSEQ Assay, a bias-controlled multiplex PCR. The authors' pipeline ran thus. Within the assay, amplification of reference gene primers was used to estimate how many nucleated cells each sample contained. To quantify the absolute abundance of each unique TCRbeta CDR3 rearrangement, sequence reads were collapsed and filtered. Productive Simpson clonality was computed per sample as the square root of Simpson's diversity index over productive rearrangements. The immuneACCESS repertoire file appears here via TCRdb, limited to in-frame rearrangements. These files lack a portion of the clones; in checked studies, under half of the deficit traces to unresolved V genes, and the cause of the others is not known. V and J calls and clone size are those listed in that table; D and trimming were worked out from the DNA. This sample lists fewer than 200,000 clones; about four fifths were detected once. The ten largest account for about 7.2% of the sample.

The sample originates from a study of blood T cell repertoires in COVID-19 (TCRdb year 2020). Background for the entire study: Collaborator samples came from the United States, Italy and Spain and covered acute and convalescent phases of COVID-19. The repertoires were made available in a free public database intended to serve as a resource for research on the immune response to SARS-CoV-2. Where available, HLA class I and class II types were obtained from metadata supplied by the sample provider rather than from assay-based typing. The dataset comprised deeply sampled blood TCRbeta repertoires from subjects exposed to, actively infected with, or recovered from COVID-19. Sample metadata almost always included a de-identified subject ID, COVID-19 status, age in years and sex. The samples were drawn from the first 160 participants of the ongoing ImmuneRACE study and from 950 to 1,500 subjects provided by 6 global collaborators. The material from the prospective study consisted of cDNA or gDNA derived from T cells, B-cell-depleted T cells, or PBMCs.

Overall study results and their limits: Clinical and demographic metadata were provided uncurated, with the amount varying by source and participant.

This receptor was obtained from a man aged 60 to 69 with acute or convalescent COVID-19. The rearranged segments are TRBV2 and TRBJ2-7; 9 central nucleotides agree with TRBD2. Material: peripheral blood. Read as DNA, the sequence is TGTGCCAGCAGTGAAATTCCACTAGCGGGCACCTACGAGCAGTACTTC. Its translation is CASSEIPLAGTYEQYF.